A selection of T cell receptor beta chains follows, all from one sample in a study of CD8 T cells in ankylosing spondylitis. TCRdb reprocessed the 5' RACE reads with MiXCR, giving one entry per CDR3 protein. Here the sample spans roughly 160,000 distinct CDR3 sequences, approximately 10% being singletons. Material for sequencing was blood, either unsorted or a sorted T cell fraction (not recorded which). Receptors were obtained from a male donor with ankylosing spondylitis or in good health (not recorded which). Each CDR3 is given with its conserved first and last residue. The order of the fields is CDR3 DNA, CDR3 protein, D gene, V gene, J gene, clone size. The D gene is left open where the match is weak. Clone size is shown for a subset of rows, as once, few, many or a class of expanded clone.

CDR3 DNA: TGTGCCAGCAGTCCTCGTCGGGGACGAGAGACCCAGTACTTC; CDR3 protein: CASSPRRGRETQYF; D gene: .; V gene: TRBV28; J gene: TRBJ2-5; clone size: many
CDR3 DNA: TGTGCCTGCAAAGGCAGGACTAGCGGGACAAATGAGCAGTTCTTC; CDR3 protein: CACKGRTSGTNEQFF; D gene: TRBD2; V gene: TRBV30; J gene: TRBJ2-1; clone size: many
CDR3 DNA: TGTGCCAGCAGACCCCGACTAGCGGGGGGGAATACTGAGCAGTTCTTC; CDR3 protein: CASRPRLAGGNTEQFF; D gene: TRBD2; V gene: TRBV6-2/TRBV6-3; J gene: TRBJ2-1; clone size: .
CDR3 DNA: TGCAGCGCTACTGGGGTAGGCGAGCAGTACTTC; CDR3 protein: CSATGVGEQYF; D gene: .; V gene: TRBV29-1; J gene: TRBJ2-7; clone size: many
CDR3 DNA: TGCGCCAGCAACCCTGGACAAACCTACGAGCAGTACTTC; CDR3 protein: CASNPGQTYEQYF; D gene: .; V gene: TRBV5-1; J gene: TRBJ2-7; clone size: .
CDR3 DNA: TGTGCCAGCAGTTTCCGGACTACTTACAATGAGCAGTTCTTC; CDR3 protein: CASSFRTTYNEQFF; D gene: .; V gene: TRBV12-3/TRBV12-4; J gene: TRBJ2-1; clone size: many
CDR3 DNA: TGTGCCAGCAGCCCCCGGGGGGAGGGAAGATCCTACGAGCAGTACTTC; CDR3 protein: CASSPRGEGRSYEQYF; D gene: TRBD2; V gene: TRBV14; J gene: TRBJ2-7; clone size: many
CDR3 DNA: TGCAGCGTTCCAACGACAGGGCCCGGGGTCGGGGAGCTGTTTTTT; CDR3 protein: CSVPTTGPGVGELFF; D gene: TRBD1; V gene: TRBV29-1; J gene: TRBJ2-2; clone size: many
CDR3 DNA: TGTGCCAGCAGTTCGCAATTAGGGGATCAGCCCCAGCATTTT; CDR3 protein: CASSSQLGDQPQHF; D gene: .; V gene: TRBV28; J gene: TRBJ1-5; clone size: .
CDR3 DNA: TGTGCCAGCAGCCAGAACCGGGGGTACGAGCAGTACTTC; CDR3 protein: CASSQNRGYEQYF; D gene: .; V gene: TRBV5-5; J gene: TRBJ2-7; clone size: many
CDR3 DNA: TGCAGTGCTACTCCGGGACAGGGAACCCAGTACTTC; CDR3 protein: CSATPGQGTQYF; D gene: TRBD1; V gene: TRBV20-1; J gene: TRBJ2-5; clone size: .
CDR3 DNA: TGTGCCAGCAGCTTAAACGGGAGCCCCGAGCAGTACTTC; CDR3 protein: CASSLNGSPEQYF; D gene: .; V gene: TRBV7-2; J gene: TRBJ2-7; clone size: .
CDR3 DNA: TGCGCCAGCAGCCAAGATGGGCAAGGGGCCAACGTCCTGACTTTC; CDR3 protein: CASSQDGQGANVLTF; D gene: .; V gene: TRBV4-1; J gene: TRBJ2-6; clone size: .
CDR3 DNA: TGTGCCAGCAGCTGGGACAGCTCTTCCTACGAGCAGTACTTC; CDR3 protein: CASSWDSSSYEQYF; D gene: TRBD1; V gene: TRBV7-2; J gene: TRBJ2-7; clone size: .
CDR3 DNA: TGCAGCGTAGACAGGGGAGGAGACTATGGCTACACCTTC; CDR3 protein: CSVDRGGDYGYTF; D gene: TRBD1; V gene: TRBV29-1; J gene: TRBJ1-2; clone size: many
CDR3 DNA: TGTGCCAGCAGCTTGGGCGAAACTAGGAATGAGCAGTTCTTC; CDR3 protein: CASSLGETRNEQFF; D gene: .; V gene: TRBV7-7; J gene: TRBJ2-1; clone size: many
CDR3 DNA: TGTGCCACCAGCCTAGCGGGCGACTACAATGAGCAGTTCTTC; CDR3 protein: CATSLAGDYNEQFF; D gene: TRBD2; V gene: TRBV15; J gene: TRBJ2-1; clone size: .
CDR3 DNA: TGTGCCAGCAGTTACGCCCGAGACTTGACAGGAGCTAACTATGGCTACACCTTC; CDR3 protein: CASSYARDLTGANYGYTF; D gene: .; V gene: TRBV6-5; J gene: TRBJ1-2; clone size: .
CDR3 DNA: TGTGCCAGCAGCTTAAACGCGTATCAGCCCCAGCATTTT; CDR3 protein: CASSLNAYQPQHF; D gene: .; V gene: TRBV7-2; J gene: TRBJ1-5; clone size: few
CDR3 DNA: TGTGCCAGCAGCTTAGGGGCGGCCTGGACAGCTGCAGATACGCAGTATTTT; CDR3 protein: CASSLGAAWTAADTQYF; D gene: .; V gene: TRBV11-2; J gene: TRBJ2-3; clone size: few
CDR3 DNA: TGTGCCAGCTACTCCGGGGACAGGGTGCATGAGCAGTTCTTC; CDR3 protein: CASYSGDRVHEQFF; D gene: TRBD1; V gene: TRBV7-9; J gene: TRBJ2-1; clone size: .
CDR3 DNA: TGTGCCAGCAGACTCGGACAGGGGTCCTATGGCTACACCTTC; CDR3 protein: CASRLGQGSYGYTF; D gene: TRBD1; V gene: TRBV6-5; J gene: TRBJ1-2; clone size: once
CDR3 DNA: TGTGCCAGTAGTATGGAAAAGGGGAGTAATTCACCCCTCCACTTT; CDR3 protein: CASSMEKGSNSPLHF; D gene: .; V gene: TRBV19; J gene: TRBJ1-6; clone size: few
CDR3 DNA: TGTGCCAGCAGTGTCCAGGCCGAGCAGTACTTC; CDR3 protein: CASSVQAEQYF; D gene: .; V gene: TRBV25-1; J gene: TRBJ2-7; clone size: .
CDR3 DNA: TGTGCCAGCAGTTTATCGCTAGCCGGGACAGAGGAAAACATTCAGTACTTC; CDR3 protein: CASSLSLAGTEENIQYF; D gene: TRBD1; V gene: TRBV28; J gene: TRBJ2-4; clone size: many
CDR3 DNA: TGTGCCAGCAGTTTAGGGCTAGCGGGAGGGGAGGGGAACGAGCAGTACTTC; CDR3 protein: CASSLGLAGGEGNEQYF; D gene: TRBD2; V gene: TRBV28; J gene: TRBJ2-7; clone size: many
CDR3 DNA: TGTGCCAGCAGCGTAAGAACCGGGACAGGGTGGTACGAGCAGTACTTC; CDR3 protein: CASSVRTGTGWYEQYF; D gene: TRBD1; V gene: TRBV7-2; J gene: TRBJ2-7; clone size: few
CDR3 DNA: TGCGCCAGCATAAGGGACAGGGGGCTTTTATTCGATGCGACCTTAGCCAAAAACATTCAGTACTTC; CDR3 protein: CASIRDRGLLFDATLAKNIQYF; D gene: TRBD1; V gene: TRBV4-1; J gene: TRBJ2-4; clone size: few
CDR3 DNA: TGTGCCAGCAGTTACTCGGCTTTGGGGTATGGCTACACCTTC; CDR3 protein: CASSYSALGYGYTF; D gene: .; V gene: TRBV6-5; J gene: TRBJ1-2; clone size: few
CDR3 DNA: TGTGCCAGCAGCCAAGGCGGAACCTCCTACAATGAGCAGTTCTTC; CDR3 protein: CASSQGGTSYNEQFF; D gene: .; V gene: TRBV3-1; J gene: TRBJ2-1; clone size: .
CDR3 DNA: TGCAGTGCTAGCGACTTTAGGGCTAGCAATCAGCCCCAGCATTTT; CDR3 protein: CSASDFRASNQPQHF; D gene: .; V gene: TRBV20-1; J gene: TRBJ1-5; clone size: .
CDR3 DNA: TGCAGTGCTAGAGATCACCCTGGGGATACGCAGTATTTT; CDR3 protein: CSARDHPGDTQYF; D gene: .; V gene: TRBV20-1; J gene: TRBJ2-3; clone size: .
CDR3 DNA: TGTGCCAGCAGAGCCGGGAGGGGAGCGCTGAGGAATGGCTACACCTTC; CDR3 protein: CASRAGRGALRNGYTF; D gene: .; V gene: TRBV25-1; J gene: TRBJ1-2; clone size: many
CDR3 DNA: TGTGCCAGCAGTGGGAGGCTACAGGGTCTCTCTGGGGCCAACGTCCTGACTTTC; CDR3 protein: CASSGRLQGLSGANVLTF; D gene: .; V gene: TRBV2; J gene: TRBJ2-6; clone size: few
CDR3 DNA: TGTGCCAGCAGTGAACGGGGACTTTTCGGGTTCTTC; CDR3 protein: CASSERGLFGFF; D gene: .; V gene: TRBV6-1; J gene: TRBJ2-1; clone size: .
CDR3 DNA: TGCGCCAGCAGCTTGTTAGGTCCGGGGGCTGGGAATGAGCAGTTCTTC; CDR3 protein: CASSLLGPGAGNEQFF; D gene: .; V gene: TRBV5-1; J gene: TRBJ2-1; clone size: .
CDR3 DNA: TGTGCCAGCAGCCAAGCCCATCTGGCGGGGGGGAGGATGACTGAAGCTTTCTTT; CDR3 protein: CASSQAHLAGGRMTEAFF; D gene: .; V gene: TRBV4-2; J gene: TRBJ1-1; clone size: many
CDR3 DNA: TGCGCCAGCAGCTTAGACACGAGAGGCGAACTGTTTTTT; CDR3 protein: CASSLDTRGELFF; D gene: .; V gene: TRBV5-1; J gene: TRBJ1-4; clone size: many
CDR3 DNA: TGTGCCAGCAGTTTACGTTGGACTAGCGGTTCCTACAATGAGCAGTTCTTC; CDR3 protein: CASSLRWTSGSYNEQFF; D gene: TRBD2; V gene: TRBV12-3/TRBV12-4; J gene: TRBJ2-1; clone size: many
CDR3 DNA: TGTGCCAGCAGTTACATCGGACAGGGGGCAGTTGAGCAGTTCTTC; CDR3 protein: CASSYIGQGAVEQFF; D gene: TRBD1; V gene: TRBV6-5; J gene: TRBJ2-1; clone size: many
CDR3 DNA: TGTGCCAGCAGCACAATACGACTAGCGGGGTACCGGGCCCAAGATACGCAGTATTTT; CDR3 protein: CASSTIRLAGYRAQDTQYF; D gene: TRBD2; V gene: TRBV27; J gene: TRBJ2-3; clone size: .
CDR3 DNA: TGTGCCAGCCGGCAGTCTGAGTACGAGCAGTACTTC; CDR3 protein: CASRQSEYEQYF; D gene: .; V gene: TRBV12-3/TRBV12-4; J gene: TRBJ2-7; clone size: many
CDR3 DNA: TGCGCCAGCAGCATGGGACAGGGAGGTAATCAGCCCCAGCATTTT; CDR3 protein: CASSMGQGGNQPQHF; D gene: TRBD1; V gene: TRBV5-1; J gene: TRBJ1-5; clone size: many
CDR3 DNA: TGTGCCGGCAGCCCAGGGGCGCTTGGGGCCAACGTCCTGACTTTC; CDR3 protein: CAGSPGALGANVLTF; D gene: .; V gene: TRBV7-6; J gene: TRBJ2-6; clone size: .
CDR3 DNA: TGTGCCATCAGTGAGTCTGTGGCTGGCGGTTGGTTCTTC; CDR3 protein: CAISESVAGGWFF; D gene: .; V gene: TRBV10-3; J gene: TRBJ2-1; clone size: .
CDR3 DNA: TGTGCCAGCAGCTTAGATCTAGCGGGGGTCCTAGATGAGCAGTTCTTC; CDR3 protein: CASSLDLAGVLDEQFF; D gene: TRBD2; V gene: TRBV7-8; J gene: TRBJ2-1; clone size: few
CDR3 DNA: TGCAGTGCTATCGATGGGAGTCGCGTGGACGAGCAGTACTTC; CDR3 protein: CSAIDGSRVDEQYF; D gene: .; V gene: TRBV20-1; J gene: TRBJ2-7; clone size: many
CDR3 DNA: TGCAGTGCTCCCGGAGGGGATACGCAGTATTTT; CDR3 protein: CSAPGGDTQYF; D gene: .; V gene: TRBV20-1; J gene: TRBJ2-3; clone size: .
CDR3 DNA: TGTGCCAGCAGCTTAGGACTGTATAATTCACCCCTCCACTTT; CDR3 protein: CASSLGLYNSPLHF; D gene: .; V gene: TRBV7-2; J gene: TRBJ1-6; clone size: many
CDR3 DNA: TGCAGTGCAGTAGGCAGCTCCTACGAGCAGTACTTC; CDR3 protein: CSAVGSSYEQYF; D gene: .; V gene: TRBV20-1; J gene: TRBJ2-7; clone size: .
CDR3 DNA: TGTGCCAGCAGGTATAGGTTATATGAGCAGTTCTTC; CDR3 protein: CASRYRLYEQFF; D gene: .; V gene: TRBV2; J gene: TRBJ2-1; clone size: few
CDR3 DNA: TGCGCCAGCAGCCAAGATATGGGTAATGAGCAGTTCTTC; CDR3 protein: CASSQDMGNEQFF; D gene: .; V gene: TRBV4-3; J gene: TRBJ2-1; clone size: .
CDR3 DNA: TGCAGCGTTGTACGGAGAGCAGGGTGGAGGGACACTGAAGCTTTCTTT; CDR3 protein: CSVVRRAGWRDTEAFF; D gene: .; V gene: TRBV29-1; J gene: TRBJ1-1; clone size: few